The rows below give T cell receptor beta chains drawn from one sample of a study of control samples from healthy donors and cancer patients. Repertoires were generated with immunoSEQ multiplex PCR, while TCRdb's copy carries only in-frame clones and drops some. The profile shows under 150,000 clones, more than 75% of them singletons. Sequenced sample: blood. All receptors derive from a woman aged 65 to 85 in good health. CDR3s include the opening cysteine and the closing phenylalanine or tryptophan. The D gene is left open where the match is weak. Expanded clones are given a class, and other clones once, few, many or no size at all.

J gene	clone size	D gene	V gene	CDR3 DNA	CDR3 protein
TRBJ2-2	-	TRBD2	TRBV6-5	TGTGCCAGCGAACAGCGGGGGGGCGGCGGGGAGCTGTTTTTT	CASEQRGGGGELFF
TRBJ1-5	-	-	TRBV5-6	TGTGCCAGCAGCTTTGCAGGGACCAATCAGCCCCAGCATTTT	CASSFAGTNQPQHF
TRBJ2-1	-	-	TRBV11-2	TGTGCCAGCAGCTTAGATCAACGGGATGAGCAGTTCTTC	CASSLDQRDEQFF
TRBJ1-4	-	-	TRBV15	TGTGCCACCAGCCCAGCTCCAGGAGACAGCAATGAAAAACTGTTTTTT	CATSPAPGDSNEKLFF
TRBJ1-2	-	-	TRBV6-1	TGTGCCAGCAGTGAAGGGGCCAGTTGGTATGGCTACACCTTC	CASSEGASWYGYTF
TRBJ1-5	-	-	TRBV19	TGTGCCAGTTCCTACCAGGGACACAGCAATCAGCCCCAGCATTTT	CASSYQGHSNQPQHF
TRBJ1-5	-	-	TRBV11-1	TGTGCCAGCAGCTTAATGGAGAATCAGCCCCAGCATTTT	CASSLMENQPQHF
TRBJ1-2	-	TRBD1	TRBV5-5	TGTGCCAGCAGCTTGATACAGGGGGCGAGCGGCTATGGCTACACCTTC	CASSLIQGASGYGYTF
TRBJ1-6	-	TRBD1	TRBV11-1	TGTGCCAGCAGCTTCGACAGGGGGGATTCACCCCTCCACTTT	CASSFDRGDSPLHF
TRBJ2-7	-	-	TRBV6-6	TGTGCCAGCAGTCCACCCGGCCAAGATCCAAGCTCCTACGAGCAGTACTTC	CASSPPGQDPSSYEQYF
TRBJ2-2	-	-	TRBV11-2	TGTGCCAGCAGCTTAGTGGGGCCAAACACCGGGGAGCTGTTTTTT	CASSLVGPNTGELFF
TRBJ2-2	-	-	TRBV2	TGTGCCAGCAGTGTGGACACCGGGGAGCTGTTTTTT	CASSVDTGELFF
TRBJ2-5	-	TRBD2	TRBV13	TGTGCCAGCAGCTGGGCCCCCCAGCTCCGCGGGGGGCTACAAGAGACCCAGTACTTC	CASSWAPQLRGGLQETQYF
TRBJ1-1	-	TRBD1	TRBV10-3	TGTGCCATCAGTGTTATAGGGGGCGACACTGAAGCTTTCTTT	CAISVIGGDTEAFF
TRBJ1-1	-	-	TRBV12-3/TRBV12-4	TGTGCCAGCAGTTTTAATCGGGCGACTGAAGCTTTCTTT	CASSFNRATEAFF
TRBJ1-1	-	-	TRBV6-2/TRBV6-3	TGTGCCAGCAGTTATATGGGGTCAGGCACTGAAGCTTTCTTT	CASSYMGSGTEAFF
TRBJ1-2	few	-	TRBV21-1	TGTGCCAGCAGCCTCCCGGAGGGGGCGGATGGCTACACCTTC	CASSLPEGADGYTF
TRBJ2-1	-	-	TRBV6-1	TGTGCCAGCAGTGAAATGAGCGGCCGATACAATGAGCAGTTCTTC	CASSEMSGRYNEQFF
TRBJ2-1	once	-	TRBV7-9	TGTGCCAGCGGCCCTCGGGCAAGAGGGACATACAATGAGCAGTTCTTC	CASGPRARGTYNEQFF
TRBJ1-1	-	-	TRBV2	TGTGCCAGCAGTTTAATGGGTGAAGCTTTCTTT	CASSLMGEAFF
TRBJ1-2	-	-	TRBV11-2	TGTGCCAGCAGCTTAAGGGAAGGAGGTGGCTACACCTTC	CASSLREGGGYTF
TRBJ1-1	-	TRBD1	TRBV3-1/TRBV3-2	TGTGCCAGCAGCCAAGGGACAGGGGGGACTGAAGCTTTCTTT	CASSQGTGGTEAFF
TRBJ1-5	once	-	TRBV5-1	TGCGCCAGCAGCTTGGACAGTGGGGGCAATCAGCCCCAGCATTTT	CASSLDSGGNQPQHF
TRBJ1-1	-	TRBD1	TRBV27	TGTGCCAGCAGTTACAGGGGTAGGGCTTTCTTT	CASSYRGRAFF
TRBJ2-7	-	TRBD1	TRBV4-1	TGCGCCAGCAGCCATGGACAGGGGAAAGACTACGAGCAGTACTTC	CASSHGQGKDYEQYF
TRBJ2-3	-	-	TRBV2	TGTGCCAGCAGTGATCTCCGGGAATTATACGGTACGCAGTATTTT	CASSDLRELYGTQYF
TRBJ1-4	-	TRBD1	TRBV6-6	TGTGCCAGCAGTCCCAGGGGGGTTTTAGGTAATGAAAAACTGTTTTTT	CASSPRGVLGNEKLFF
TRBJ2-2	-	-	TRBV6-1	TGTGCCAGCAGTGACAATGGAGACACCGGGGAGCTGTTTTTT	CASSDNGDTGELFF
TRBJ1-1	-	-	TRBV6-2/TRBV6-3	TGTGCCAGCAGTTACAACGGGGTGGGTGAAGCTTTCTTT	CASSYNGVGEAFF
TRBJ2-1	few	TRBD2	TRBV3-1/TRBV3-2	TGTGCCAGCAGCCAAGATGGGCTAGCGGGGGGCACCTACAATGAGCAGTTCTTC	CASSQDGLAGGTYNEQFF
TRBJ1-5	-	-	TRBV9	TGTGCCAGCAGCAACTCTCCTAGCAATCAGCCCCAGCATTTT	CASSNSPSNQPQHF
TRBJ1-2	-	TRBD1	TRBV2	TGTGCCAGCAGTGAAATTCGGGACAGTCCAGGCTACACCTTC	CASSEIRDSPGYTF
TRBJ2-2	-	-	TRBV5-1	TGCGCCAGCAGCTTGTACCCAGCAGCGAACACCGGGGAGCTGTTTTTT	CASSLYPAANTGELFF
TRBJ1-1	-	-	TRBV27	TGTGCCAGCAGTGACAATGGGGGCAGGATGAACACTGAAGCTTTCTTT	CASSDNGGRMNTEAFF
TRBJ1-5	-	-	TRBV6-1	TGTGCCAGCAGTGAAGGGGGCAGGCAGCCCCAGCATTTT	CASSEGGRQPQHF
TRBJ2-7	-	-	TRBV27	TGTGCCAGCAGTTACACGACGGGCTACGAGCAGTACTTC	CASSYTTGYEQYF
TRBJ1-3	-	-	TRBV9	TGTGCCAGCAGCGTAGAGGGCAGACCGGCAGCCGGAAACACCATATATTTT	CASSVEGRPAAGNTIYF
TRBJ2-3	-	-	TRBV5-1	TGCGCCAGCAGCTTGGCCCAGGGGGGTATAGATACGCAGTATTTT	CASSLAQGGIDTQYF
TRBJ2-7	-	-	TRBV20-1	TGCAGTGCTAGTGAGGGTTCAGGGGCACCTTCCTACGAGCAGTACTTC	CSASEGSGAPSYEQYF
TRBJ1-4	-	-	TRBV7-9	TGTGCCAGCAGCCCCTCCGTGAGGGTACAAAAACTGTTTTTT	CASSPSVRVQKLFF
TRBJ1-1	-	-	TRBV6-5	TGTGCCAGCAGTTTACCCCCCGGGGGTTACACTGAAGCTTTCTTT	CASSLPPGGYTEAFF
TRBJ1-1	-	TRBD1	TRBV3-1/TRBV3-2	TGTGCCAGCAGCCCGACGGGACAGCCGTACACTGAAGCTTTCTTT	CASSPTGQPYTEAFF
TRBJ1-4	-	TRBD1	TRBV2	TGTGCCAGCCTAGGACAGGCGAGGGGTGAAAAACTGTTTTTT	CASLGQARGEKLFF
TRBJ1-6	-	-	TRBV19	TGTGCCACGGGAGTGGCAGGGCTTAATTCACCCCTCCACTTT	CATGVAGLNSPLHF
TRBJ1-2	-	-	TRBV27	TGTGCCAGCAGTTCCCTCGGGGTTCAAACGAATGGCTACACCTTC	CASSSLGVQTNGYTF
TRBJ2-7	-	-	TRBV7-9	TGTGCCAGCAGCCCCGCCTCCTACGAGCAGTACTTC	CASSPASYEQYF
TRBJ2-7	-	TRBD1	TRBV15	TGTGCCACCAGCGGGGACAGGAACCTCCGGGCCGAGCAGTACTTC	CATSGDRNLRAEQYF
TRBJ2-7	-	TRBD1	TRBV10-3	TGTGCCATCAGCCCGGTGGACAGGGACAACGAGCAGTACTTC	CAISPVDRDNEQYF
TRBJ1-2	few	-	TRBV12-3/TRBV12-4	TGTGCCAGCAGTTTAGGGACATCGGGCTACACCTTC	CASSLGTSGYTF
TRBJ2-1	once	-	TRBV6-2/TRBV6-3	TGTGCCAGCAGTCGGTGGGGGGATGAGCAGTTCTTC	CASSRWGDEQFF
TRBJ2-1	-	-	TRBV4-1	TGCGCCAGCAGCCAAGTGGGGGGGCCCTACAATGAGCAGTTCTTC	CASSQVGGPYNEQFF
TRBJ1-1	-	TRBD1	TRBV9	TGTGCCAGCAGCGTGCAGGGGGCGGAAGCTTTCTTT	CASSVQGAEAFF
TRBJ1-2	-	-	TRBV9	TGTGCCAGCAGCGTAGGTTCCGTCCTGGAACTGAATGGCTACACCTTC	CASSVGSVLELNGYTF
TRBJ2-7	-	TRBD1	TRBV14	TGTGCCAGCAGCCTCGGACAGGGAACCTACGAGCAGTACTTC	CASSLGQGTYEQYF
TRBJ1-1	-	-	TRBV3-1/TRBV3-2	TGTGCCAGCAGCCGGGCAACAGGTGAAGCTTTCTTT	CASSRATGEAFF
TRBJ2-7	-	TRBD1	TRBV19	TGTGCCAGTAGTCCCCGCCGTCCCGGGACAGGGGCGAGCTCCTACGAGCAGTACTTC	CASSPRRPGTGASSYEQYF
TRBJ1-1	-	-	TRBV6-5	TGTGCCAGCACGATTGGCAGGGAGAACACTGAAGCTTTCTTT	CASTIGRENTEAFF